This T cell receptor (beta chain) was sequenced for a study of blood T cell repertoires in COVID-19. How the authors handled the data: By means of reference gene primer amplification, nucleated cell counts were estimated. The assay was immunoSEQ multiplex PCR, and TCRdb's table has in-frame clones only and misses some. D and trimming were read from the DNA, whereas the V and J calls and clone size are those reported in that table. The table has 110,000 or so clones, approximately 87% seen once. Germline trimming cut 4 bases from V and 6 bases from J; bases unmatched to any gene: 12. The CDR3 extends over 16 amino acids. CDR1 is LGHNA and CDR2 is YNFKEQ in the germline V gene.

The chain combines TRBV4-2 with TRBJ2-3, with 8 bases fitting TRBD2. The sample taken for sequencing was peripheral blood. This TCR came from a man aged 70-80 years who had recovered from COVID-19. The CDR3 DNA reads as TGTGCCAGCAGCCCTCGGGGTAGCGGGGTTGGTGATACGCAGTATTTT. Its translation: CASSPRGSGVGDTQYF.